These 9 T cell receptor beta chains came from one sample sequenced in a study of spatial heterogeneity in lung cancer. Whole-study findings and limits: Tracking of tumor mutation counts was seen in expanded intratumoral alpha and beta TCR counts.

Time point of the sample: sample taken at primary tumor resection. These TCRs are of unknown antigen specificity. TCRdb fed the 5' RACE reads into MiXCR, producing one record per CDR3 protein. The repertoire holds some 5,100 distinct CDR3 sequences, with approximately 27% as singletons. Sequences were derived from lung tumor tissue, sampled at surgery. These receptors all stem from a male donor with early-stage non-small cell lung cancer.

J is TRBJ2-7 and V is TRBV20-1; D possibly uses TRBD1 or TRBD2 (6 bases each). This CDR3 has 13 amino acids. V was clipped by 4 bases and J by 1 base, with 11 bases between them. Germline CDR1 is DFQATT and CDR2 is SNEGSKA (reference sequence). CDR3 amino acids: CSAIGGPSYEQYF. The CDR3, as DNA: TGCAGTGCTATTGGGGGGCCGTCCTACGAGCAGTACTTC.

This clonotype occurred a few times. CDR3 protein: CASSITSGRAGYTGELFF. CDR3 coding DNA: TGTGCCAGCAGCATAACTAGCGGGAGGGCCGGATACACCGGGGAGCTGTTTTTT. The chain combines TRBV11-3 with TRBJ2-2; 13 bases align to TRBD2. Germline values: CDR1 SGHNT, CDR2 YENEEA. The CDR3 spans 18 residues. V shed 5 bases, J shed 3 bases, and the junction held 9 bases outside the gene matches.

The sample holds many counts of this clonotype. The rearrangement uses TRBV18 and TRBJ2-2; D is possibly TRBD2 (5 bases). This CDR3 has 14 amino acids. Trimming cost V 2 bases and J 5 bases, with 9 bases left between them. From germline, CDR1 is KGHSH and CDR2 LQKENI. In nucleotides, the CDR3 is TGTGCCAGCTCACCAAGCGGCGGAACCGGGGAGCTGTTTTTT. Amino acid sequence: CASSPSGGTGELFF. Drawing the rest from reference TRBV18 and TRBJ2-2, the complete variable domain is NAGVMQNPRHLVRRRGQEARLRCSPMKGHSHVYWYRQLPEEGLKFMVYLQKENIIDESGMPKERFSAEFPKEGPSILRIQQVVRGDSAAYFCASSPSGGTGELFFGEGSRLTVL.

This clonotype was found a few times. The chain combines TRBV10-3 with TRBJ1-6; no reliable D call. The CDR3 is 14 amino acids. The germline CDR1 and CDR2 sequences are ENHRY and SYGVKD. The V end was cut by 4 bases, the J end by 7 bases, with 11 bases between. As DNA, the CDR3 is TGTGCCATCAGTGTTGGAGACCCAAATTCACCCCTCCACTTT. It codes for CAISVGDPNSPLHF.

The chain combines TRBV19 with TRBJ1-1; tentative D call: TRBD1 (5 bases). V lost 3 bases and J 7 bases, leaving 18 bases between the germline ends. This CDR3 contains 15 residues. The V gene's germline CDR1 is LNHDA and CDR2 SQIVND (reference sequence). In DNA, the CDR3 is TGTGCCAGTAGTATCCATGACAGCCCGGCGGGTGAAGCTTTCTTT. Translated, it gives CASSIHDSPAGEAFF.

Judged by abundance, this clonotype is medium-sized. V and J are TRBV5-1 and TRBJ2-3; D may be TRBD1 (5 bases). CDR3 size: 15 residues. Trimming removed 0 bases at V and 0 bases at J, with 8 bases between. The V gene's germline CDR1 is SGHRS and CDR2 YFSETQ. The CDR3 here is CASSLVSGSTDTQYF. The CDR3 DNA is TGCGCCAGCAGCTTGGTGTCAGGGAGCACAGATACGCAGTATTTT.

This clonotype was counted a few times. The chain couples TRBV4-1 to TRBJ2-3; D not certain. V lost 0 bases and J 6 bases, leaving 13 bases between the germline ends. CDR1 is MGHRA and CDR2 is YSYEKL in the germline V gene. The CDR3 covers 15 residues. CDR3: CASSQEPSVPDTQYF. The CDR3 DNA reads TGCGCCAGCAGCCAAGAACCCAGTGTCCCTGATACGCAGTATTTT.

This clonotype was observed many times. V and J are TRBV7-2 and TRBJ1-5; D is undetermined. Germline CDR1 SGHTA, CDR2 FQGNSA. V lost 1 base, J lost 6 bases, and 16 bases lay in between. This CDR3 comprises 16 residues. Here the CDR3 reads CASSLDSPTVGQPQHF. CDR3 coding DNA: TGTGCCAGCAGCTTAGACTCCCCCACCGTGGGTCAGCCCCAGCATTTT.

By share of the sample, this clonotype is medium-sized. The J gene is TRBJ2-3, the V gene TRBV5-1, with D maybe TRBD1 (5 bases). Trimming removed 4 bases from V and 4 bases from J, with 13 bases in between. Germline V lookup: CDR1 SGHRS, CDR2 YFSETQ. This CDR3 has 14 amino acids. CDR3 amino acids: CASSQAQVPDTQYF. The CDR3, as DNA: TGCGCCAGCAGCCAAGCACAGGTGCCAGATACGCAGTATTTT. The full variable domain, rest sourced from reference TRBV5-1 and TRBJ2-3, is KAGVTQTPRYLIKTRGQQVTLSCSPISGHRSVSWYQQTPGQGLQFLFEYFSETQRNKGNFPGRFSGRQFSNSRSEMNVSTLELGDSALYLCASSQAQVPDTQYFGPGTRLTVL.